This is a list of T cell receptor beta chains from one sample in a study of CD8 T cells in ankylosing spondylitis. TCRdb independently ran MiXCR on the 5' RACE reads; one entry per CDR3 protein. The sample includes approximately 110,000 distinct CDR3 sequences, more than 20% of them seen just once. Sequenced sample: synovial fluid, either unsorted or a sorted T cell fraction (not recorded which). These receptors were collected from a male donor with ankylosing spondylitis. CDR3s include the opening cysteine and the closing phenylalanine or tryptophan. A D gene is named only where the DNA matches it firmly. The listing skips clone size in some rows; elsewhere it reads once, few, many or a size class.

d_call: -
clone_size: -
v_call: TRBV7-6
j_call: TRBJ2-1
cdr3_nt: TGTGCCAGCAGCTTAGCTTTGACAGCCTACAATGAGCAGTTATTC
cdr3_aa: CASSLALTAYNEQLF

d_call: -
clone_size: few
v_call: TRBV11-2
j_call: TRBJ2-5
cdr3_nt: TGTGCCAGCAGCACGCGGAGGCAAGAGACCCAGTACTTC
cdr3_aa: CASSTRRQETQYF

d_call: -
clone_size: many
v_call: TRBV28
j_call: TRBJ1-4
cdr3_nt: TGTGCCAGCACGGTGCTGACTAATGAAAAACTGTTTTTT
cdr3_aa: CASTVLTNEKLFF

d_call: -
clone_size: few
v_call: TRBV5-6
j_call: TRBJ2-1
cdr3_nt: TGTGCCAGCAGCTTCGGACGCGCCTACAATGAGCAGTTCTTC
cdr3_aa: CASSFGRAYNEQFF

d_call: -
clone_size: few
v_call: TRBV5-1
j_call: TRBJ1-1
cdr3_nt: TGCGCCAGCAGCTTGGTTGTCGGAGGTACTGAAGCTTTCTTT
cdr3_aa: CASSLVVGGTEAFF

d_call: -
clone_size: many
v_call: TRBV6-2/TRBV6-3
j_call: TRBJ2-3
cdr3_nt: TGTGCCAGCATGGAGGGACTGAGGACAGATACGCAGTATTTT
cdr3_aa: CASMEGLRTDTQYF

d_call: TRBD2
clone_size: -
v_call: TRBV6-1
j_call: TRBJ2-1
cdr3_nt: TGTGCCCCCCTTACACGGCGGGAGAGACGCAATGAGCAGTTCTTC
cdr3_aa: CAPLTRRERRNEQFF

d_call: -
clone_size: -
v_call: TRBV6-2/TRBV6-3
j_call: TRBJ1-6
cdr3_nt: TGTGCCAGCAGTTATGGGGGGAGCTCCTATAATTCACCCCTCCACTTT
cdr3_aa: CASSYGGSSYNSPLHF

d_call: TRBD2
clone_size: many
v_call: TRBV20-1
j_call: TRBJ2-2
cdr3_nt: TGCAGTGCTAGAGTAATCGTGACTAGCGGGAGAAGCACCGGGGAGCTGTTTTTT
cdr3_aa: CSARVIVTSGRSTGELFF

d_call: -
clone_size: few
v_call: TRBV18
j_call: TRBJ2-4
cdr3_nt: TGTGCCAGCTCACCACCGGCCGGGCCCAAGGACATTCAGTACTTC
cdr3_aa: CASSPPAGPKDIQYF

d_call: TRBD1
clone_size: -
v_call: TRBV20-1
j_call: TRBJ2-2
cdr3_nt: TGCAGTGCTCCCCGACAGGGAAACACCGGGGAGCTGTTTTTT
cdr3_aa: CSAPRQGNTGELFF

d_call: -
clone_size: -
v_call: TRBV3-1
j_call: TRBJ1-2
cdr3_nt: TGTGCCAGCAGCCAATACGACGGGTCTCGCTATGGCTACACCTTC
cdr3_aa: CASSQYDGSRYGYTF

d_call: TRBD1
clone_size: -
v_call: TRBV25-1
j_call: TRBJ2-3
cdr3_nt: TGTGCCAGCAGTGAAGGAGTGACAGGGGGCTGGGATACGCAGTATTTT
cdr3_aa: CASSEGVTGGWDTQYF

d_call: -
clone_size: -
v_call: TRBV9
j_call: TRBJ2-7
cdr3_nt: TGTGCCAGCAGCGCACAGGGAGATGGCGTGGGGCAGTACTTC
cdr3_aa: CASSAQGDGVGQYF

d_call: -
clone_size: -
v_call: TRBV5-5
j_call: TRBJ2-7
cdr3_nt: TGTGCCAGCAGCTCCCCTACAGGGATCCACGAGCAGTACTTC
cdr3_aa: CASSSPTGIHEQYF

d_call: -
clone_size: -
v_call: TRBV7-2
j_call: TRBJ2-5
cdr3_nt: TGTGCCAGCAGCCCCATTGGAGGGACGATACCAGAGACCCAGTACTTC
cdr3_aa: CASSPIGGTIPETQYF

d_call: -
clone_size: -
v_call: TRBV15
j_call: TRBJ2-1
cdr3_nt: TGTGCCACCAGCAGAGATCGCCTACCCTTGGTGTATGAGCAGTTCTTC
cdr3_aa: CATSRDRLPLVYEQFF

d_call: -
clone_size: -
v_call: TRBV10-3
j_call: TRBJ1-2
cdr3_nt: TGTGCCATCAGTGAGTCAGGGAATGGCTACACCTTC
cdr3_aa: CAISESGNGYTF